In this sample, the clone carrying this T cell receptor (beta chain) turned up once. The target antigen is unknown. In the PCR, 60 Vbeta and 13 Jbeta primers were used. TCRdb keeps only in-frame clones here, not all; method: immunoSEQ multiplex PCR. This sample carries 150,000 to 200,000 clones, around 76% of them seen once, and the ten largest clones take 1.9%. Each of the donors was a healthy bone marrow donor. This entry belongs to a study of cytomegalovirus exposure and HLA in healthy donors. General study points: Links to common viral pathogens appeared, in a later analysis, for several of the most significant clusters.

The clonotype comes from a young man in good health and CMV-seronegative. Source material: PBMCs.

The CDR3 coding sequence is TGTGCCAGCAGCCCGAAGGGACTAGCGGGAGGGCTCTCCTACAATGAGCAGTTCTTC. It is translated as CASSPKGLAGGLSYNEQFF. The chain uses TRBV5-6 and TRBJ2-1; 16 nucleotides match TRBD2. Germline V gene lookup returns CDR1 SGHDT and CDR2 YYEEEE. After removal of 4 bases from V and 0 bases from J, the junction contained 7 bases not matched to a gene. This CDR3 has 19 residues.